This T cell receptor beta chain is from a study of T cells after yellow fever vaccination. CDR1 and CDR2 (germline): SGHTA, FQGNSA. V trimming: 5 bases; J trimming: 12 bases; junction bases outside the gene matches: 4. The CDR3 totals 11 residues. This clonotype was found many times. The antigen is unknown. Regarding the study as a whole: Faster peaking, at day 5 versus 15, marked a secondary response that was weaker. Although most clonotypes did not, a small share appeared in both CD4 and CD8 compartments. The booster saw the reappearance of most primary-vaccination clones (roughly 96% CD4, around 88% CD8).

The authors made TCR cDNA by 5'RACE template switching, adding a universal primer site and UMIs. TCRdb reprocessed the 5' RACE reads via MiXCR and lists one record per CDR3 protein. Of 500,000 to 650,000 distinct CDR3 sequences in the sample, roughly an eighth were seen once. The chain has TRBV7-2 and TRBJ2-1; TRBD1 matches 7 bases. The receptor comes from a man aged 25 to 45 who received the YFV17D yellow fever vaccine. The sample consisted of PBMCs, taken on the day of the yellow fever booster vaccination. DNA for the CDR3: TGTGCCAGCAGCCCTGGACAGGCGCAGTTCTTC. Translation: CASSPGQAQFF.